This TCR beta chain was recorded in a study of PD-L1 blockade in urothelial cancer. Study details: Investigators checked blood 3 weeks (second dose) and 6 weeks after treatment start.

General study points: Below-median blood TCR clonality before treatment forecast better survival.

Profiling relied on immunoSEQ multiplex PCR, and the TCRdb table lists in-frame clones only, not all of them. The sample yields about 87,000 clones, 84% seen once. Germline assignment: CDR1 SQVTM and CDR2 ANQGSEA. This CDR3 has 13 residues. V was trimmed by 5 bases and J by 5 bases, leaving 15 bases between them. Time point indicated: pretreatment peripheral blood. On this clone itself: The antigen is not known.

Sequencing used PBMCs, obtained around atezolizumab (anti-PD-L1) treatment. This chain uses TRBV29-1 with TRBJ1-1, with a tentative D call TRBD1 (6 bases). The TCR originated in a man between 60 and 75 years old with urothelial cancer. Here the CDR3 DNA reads TGCAGCGTTATCTCAGGGGAGAGGACTGAAGCTTTCTTT. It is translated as CSVISGERTEAFF. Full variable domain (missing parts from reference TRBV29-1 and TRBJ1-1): SAVISQKPSRDICQRGTSLTIQCQVDSQVTMMFWYRQQPGQSLTLIATANQGSEATYESGFVIDKFPISRPNLTFSTLTVSNMSPEDSSIYLCSVISGERTEAFFGQGTRLTVV.